These T cell receptor beta chains were read from a single sample in a study of Ad26.COV2.S vaccination and SARS-CoV-2 variants. Clones were read by immunoSEQ multiplex PCR, and TCRdb kept only the in-frame ones, dropping some. The sample has some 350,000 clones; 92% are singletons. The source material was peripheral blood, sampled after recovery from COVID-19. The receptors come from a human donor who had recovered from COVID-19. Each CDR3 is given with its conserved first and last residue. A D gene is named only where the DNA matches it firmly. Not every row has a clone size; where given, it reads once, few, many or a size class.

v_call: TRBV5-8
clone_size: .
d_call: TRBD2
j_call: TRBJ2-1
cdr3_length: 16
cdr3_nt: TGTGCCAGCAGCTTGTGGGGGGGATCCTCCTACAATGAGCAGTTCTTC
cdr3_aa: CASSLWGGSSYNEQFF

v_call: TRBV6-5
clone_size: .
d_call: .
j_call: TRBJ2-1
cdr3_length: 15
cdr3_nt: TGTGCCAGCAGATTACCGACAGAAGGGTGGGGTGAGCAGTTCTTC
cdr3_aa: CASRLPTEGWGEQFF

v_call: TRBV5-1
clone_size: .
d_call: .
j_call: TRBJ2-3
cdr3_length: 14
cdr3_nt: TGCGCCAGCAGCCCGACTCAGGGATCAGATACGCAGTATTTT
cdr3_aa: CASSPTQGSDTQYF

v_call: TRBV21-1
clone_size: .
d_call: .
j_call: TRBJ1-5
cdr3_length: 18
cdr3_nt: TGTGCCAGCAGCAAAAACCGCTGGCAGCGATATAGCAATCAGCCCCAGCATTTT
cdr3_aa: CASSKNRWQRYSNQPQHF

v_call: TRBV11-2
clone_size: .
d_call: TRBD1
j_call: TRBJ2-1
cdr3_length: 17
cdr3_nt: TGTGCCAGCAGCCTCCTCAAGACAGGGGGCTACTACAATGAGCAGTTCTTC
cdr3_aa: CASSLLKTGGYYNEQFF

v_call: TRBV29-1
clone_size: .
d_call: .
j_call: TRBJ1-2
cdr3_length: 11
cdr3_nt: TGCAGCGTTGAAGGAGGCTATGGCTACACCTTC
cdr3_aa: CSVEGGYGYTF

v_call: TRBV12-3/TRBV12-4
clone_size: .
d_call: .
j_call: TRBJ1-2
cdr3_length: 12
cdr3_nt: TGTGCCAGCAGTCCGTCATCCTATGGCTACACCTTC
cdr3_aa: CASSPSSYGYTF

v_call: TRBV2
clone_size: .
d_call: TRBD1
j_call: TRBJ1-4
cdr3_length: 15
cdr3_nt: TGTGCCAGCAGTGAGGACAGGGCTGATAATGAAAAACTGTTTTTT
cdr3_aa: CASSEDRADNEKLFF

v_call: TRBV20-1
clone_size: .
d_call: .
j_call: TRBJ2-3
cdr3_length: 14
cdr3_nt: TGCAGTGCTAGTAGGGACCCATACACAGATACGCAGTATTTT
cdr3_aa: CSASRDPYTDTQYF

v_call: TRBV4-1
clone_size: .
d_call: .
j_call: TRBJ2-2
cdr3_length: 15
cdr3_nt: TGCGCCAGCAGCCAACTGACAGAGTACACCGGGGAGCTGTTTTTT
cdr3_aa: CASSQLTEYTGELFF

v_call: TRBV3-1/TRBV3-2
clone_size: .
d_call: .
j_call: TRBJ1-3
cdr3_length: 13
cdr3_nt: TGTGCCAGCAGCCAAGGGGATCGAAACACCATATATTTT
cdr3_aa: CASSQGDRNTIYF

v_call: TRBV9
clone_size: .
d_call: .
j_call: TRBJ2-2
cdr3_length: 15
cdr3_nt: TGTGCCAGCAGTCCTGGAACGGGAAGGACCGGGGAGCTGTTTTTT
cdr3_aa: CASSPGTGRTGELFF

v_call: TRBV5-4
clone_size: .
d_call: TRBD1
j_call: TRBJ1-2
cdr3_length: 16
cdr3_nt: TGTGCCAGCAGCACAATTTTTTCCGGGACAGTCCATGGCTACACCTTC
cdr3_aa: CASSTIFSGTVHGYTF

v_call: TRBV5-1
clone_size: .
d_call: TRBD1
j_call: TRBJ2-7
cdr3_length: 22
cdr3_nt: TGCGCCAGCACCCCGGGACAGGGAACCTATACCACCAAAAAGGGGGGTTCCTACGAGCAGTACTTC
cdr3_aa: CASTPGQGTYTTKKGGSYEQYF

v_call: TRBV6-5
clone_size: .
d_call: .
j_call: TRBJ1-5
cdr3_length: 14
cdr3_nt: TGTGCCAGCCGGCCTGGCGGGAGCAATCAGCCCCAGCATTTT
cdr3_aa: CASRPGGSNQPQHF

v_call: TRBV5-1
clone_size: .
d_call: .
j_call: TRBJ2-5
cdr3_length: 15
cdr3_nt: TGCGCCAGCAGAGATGGAGGGGGCGCAGGGGAGACCCAGTACTTC
cdr3_aa: CASRDGGGAGETQYF

v_call: TRBV7-2
clone_size: once
d_call: .
j_call: TRBJ2-1
cdr3_length: 15
cdr3_nt: TGTGCCAGCAGCCTGGAGGGGTTCTATTACAATGAGCAGTTCTTC
cdr3_aa: CASSLEGFYYNEQFF

v_call: TRBV5-1
clone_size: .
d_call: .
j_call: TRBJ1-1
cdr3_length: 14
cdr3_nt: TGCGCCAGCAGCTTGGTGAGGGAGAACACTGAAGCTTTCTTT
cdr3_aa: CASSLVRENTEAFF

v_call: TRBV4-1
clone_size: .
d_call: .
j_call: TRBJ1-1
cdr3_length: 16
cdr3_nt: TGCGCCAGCAGCACCCCCCCCGGGGGGATTGCGACTGAAGCTTTCTTT
cdr3_aa: CASSTPPGGIATEAFF

v_call: TRBV10-3
clone_size: few
d_call: TRBD1
j_call: TRBJ2-7
cdr3_length: 12
cdr3_nt: TGTGCCGCAGGGGGACAGGGTTACGAGCAGTACTTC
cdr3_aa: CAAGGQGYEQYF

v_call: TRBV4-1
clone_size: .
d_call: .
j_call: TRBJ2-7
cdr3_length: 14
cdr3_nt: TGCGCCAGCAGCCCCCCGGCCTACTCCTACGAGCAGTACTTC
cdr3_aa: CASSPPAYSYEQYF